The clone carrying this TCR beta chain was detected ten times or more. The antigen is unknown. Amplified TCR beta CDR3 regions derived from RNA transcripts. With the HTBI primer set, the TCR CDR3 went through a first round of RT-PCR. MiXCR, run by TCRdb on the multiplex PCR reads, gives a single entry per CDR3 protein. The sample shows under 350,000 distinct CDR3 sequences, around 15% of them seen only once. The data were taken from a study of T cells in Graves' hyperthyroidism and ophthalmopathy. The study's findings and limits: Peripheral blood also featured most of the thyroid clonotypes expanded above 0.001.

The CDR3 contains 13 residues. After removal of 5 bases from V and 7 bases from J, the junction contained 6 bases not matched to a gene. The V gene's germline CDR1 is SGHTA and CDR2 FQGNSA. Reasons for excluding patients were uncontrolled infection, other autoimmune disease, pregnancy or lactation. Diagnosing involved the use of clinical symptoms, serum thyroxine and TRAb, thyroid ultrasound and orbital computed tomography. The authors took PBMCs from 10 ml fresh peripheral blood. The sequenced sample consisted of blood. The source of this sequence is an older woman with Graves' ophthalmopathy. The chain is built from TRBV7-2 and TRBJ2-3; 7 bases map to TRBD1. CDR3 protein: CASSPGQAHTQYF. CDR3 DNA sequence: TGTGCCAGCAGCCCTGGACAGGCTCATACGCAGTATTTT.